This T cell receptor (beta chain) is drawn from a study of T cell responses to AZD1222 COVID-19 vaccine. Libraries were prepared by immunoSEQ multiplex PCR; TCRdb keeps only in-frame clonotypes and omits some of them. Counted here are some 120,000 clones, 91% occurring once; the ten biggest clones make up under 3.5%. After removal of 3 bases from V and 0 bases from J, the junction contained 4 bases not matched to a gene. CDR3 length: 14 amino acids. Germline values: CDR1 DFQATT, CDR2 SNEGSKA (reference sequence). Here the sequenced sample was peripheral blood, taken on day 0 of AZD1222 vaccination. The receptor comes from an adult in good health. This chain joins TRBV20-1 and TRBJ1-2; 7 bases agree with TRBD1. CDR3 sequence: CSASHTGANYGYTF. The CDR3 bases are TGCAGTGCTAGTCATACAGGGGCTAACTATGGCTACACCTTC.